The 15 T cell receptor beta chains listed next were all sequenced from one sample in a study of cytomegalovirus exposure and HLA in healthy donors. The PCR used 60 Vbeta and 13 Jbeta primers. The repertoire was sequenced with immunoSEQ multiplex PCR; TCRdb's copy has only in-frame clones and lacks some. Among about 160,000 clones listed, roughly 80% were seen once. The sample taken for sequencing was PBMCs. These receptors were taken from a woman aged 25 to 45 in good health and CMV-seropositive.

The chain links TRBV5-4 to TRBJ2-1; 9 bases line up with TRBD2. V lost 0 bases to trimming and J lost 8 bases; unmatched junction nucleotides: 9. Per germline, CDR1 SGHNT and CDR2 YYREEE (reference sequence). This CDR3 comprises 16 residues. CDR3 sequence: CASSLAWRGGQDEQFF. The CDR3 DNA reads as TGTGCCAGCAGCTTGGCGTGGCGGGGGGGCCAGGATGAGCAGTTCTTC.

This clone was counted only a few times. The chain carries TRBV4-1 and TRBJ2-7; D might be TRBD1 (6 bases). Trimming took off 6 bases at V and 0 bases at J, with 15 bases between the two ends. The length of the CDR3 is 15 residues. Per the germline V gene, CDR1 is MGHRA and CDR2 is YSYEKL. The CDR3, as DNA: TGCGCCAGCAGGCAGGTGGGACACAGCTCCTACGAGCAGTACTTC. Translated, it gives CASRQVGHSSYEQYF.

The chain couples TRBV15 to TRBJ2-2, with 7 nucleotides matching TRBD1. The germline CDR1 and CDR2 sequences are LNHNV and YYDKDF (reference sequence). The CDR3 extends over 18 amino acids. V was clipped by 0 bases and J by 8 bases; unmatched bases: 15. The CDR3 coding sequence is TGTGCCACCAGCAGAGATTGGGGACGACAGGGTCCAATTGGGGAGCTGTTTTTT. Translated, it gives CATSRDWGRQGPIGELFF.

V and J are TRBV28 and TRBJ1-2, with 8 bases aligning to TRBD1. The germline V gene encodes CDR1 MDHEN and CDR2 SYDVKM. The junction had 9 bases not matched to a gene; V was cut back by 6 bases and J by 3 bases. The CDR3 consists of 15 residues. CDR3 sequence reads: CASRDDRGGHYGYTF. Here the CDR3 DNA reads TGTGCCAGCAGGGATGACAGGGGAGGCCACTATGGCTACACCTTC.

The DNA for the CDR3 is TGTGCCAGCAGCTTAGAAAGACTAGCGGGGGGGTACTACAATGAGCAGTTCTTC. This translates into CASSLERLAGGYYNEQFF. This chain uses TRBV7-6 with TRBJ2-1; 14 bases match TRBD2. The CDR3 is made up of 18 amino acids. With 1 base clipped from V and 3 bases from J, the junction kept 5 bases outside the gene matches. Germline lookup yields CDR1 SGHVS and CDR2 FNYEAQ.

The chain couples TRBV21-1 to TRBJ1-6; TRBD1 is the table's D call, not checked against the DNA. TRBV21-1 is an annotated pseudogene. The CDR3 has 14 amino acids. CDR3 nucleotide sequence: TGTGCCAGCAGGAAGCAGGTATATAATTCACCCCTCCACTTT. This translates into CASRKQVYNSPLHF.

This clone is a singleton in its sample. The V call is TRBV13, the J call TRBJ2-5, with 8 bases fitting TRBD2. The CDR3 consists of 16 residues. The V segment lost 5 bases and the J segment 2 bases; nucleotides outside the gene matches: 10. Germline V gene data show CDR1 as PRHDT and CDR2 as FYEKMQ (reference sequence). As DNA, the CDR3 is TGTGCCAGCAGCACGAGTAGCGGGGAAAGACAAGAGACCCAGTACTTC. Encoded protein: CASSTSSGERQETQYF.

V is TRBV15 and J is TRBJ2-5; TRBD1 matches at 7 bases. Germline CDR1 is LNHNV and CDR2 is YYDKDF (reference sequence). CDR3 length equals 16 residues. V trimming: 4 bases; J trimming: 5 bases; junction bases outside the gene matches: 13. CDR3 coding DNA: TGTGCCACCAGCACAAGACAGGGCTCGTGGAGGGAGACCCAGTACTTC. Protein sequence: CATSTRQGSWRETQYF.

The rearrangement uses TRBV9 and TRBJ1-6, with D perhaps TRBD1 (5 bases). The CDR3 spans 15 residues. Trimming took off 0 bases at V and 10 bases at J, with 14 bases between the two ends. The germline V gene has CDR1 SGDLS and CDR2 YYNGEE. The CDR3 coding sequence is TGTGCCAGCAGCGTAGGGCGGCAGGGTTTCTCACCCCTCCACTTT. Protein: CASSVGRQGFSPLHF.

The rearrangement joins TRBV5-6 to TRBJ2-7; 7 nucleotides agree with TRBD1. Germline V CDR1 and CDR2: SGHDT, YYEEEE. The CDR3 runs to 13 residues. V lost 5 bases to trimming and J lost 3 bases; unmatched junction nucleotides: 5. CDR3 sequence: CASSYDRDYEQYF. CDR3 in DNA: TGTGCCAGCAGTTACGACAGGGACTACGAGCAGTACTTC.

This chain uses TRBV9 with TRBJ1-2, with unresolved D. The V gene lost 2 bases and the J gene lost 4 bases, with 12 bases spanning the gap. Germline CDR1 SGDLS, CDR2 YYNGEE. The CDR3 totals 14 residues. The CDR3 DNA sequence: TGTGCCAGCAGCGTTTCCCCGGGAAGCTATGGCTACACCTTC. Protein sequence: CASSVSPGSYGYTF. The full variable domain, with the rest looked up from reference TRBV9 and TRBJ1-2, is DSGVTQTPKHLITATGQRVTLRCSPRSGDLSVYWYQQSLDQGLQFLIQYYNGEERAKGNILERFSAQQFPDLHSELNLSSLELGDSALYFCASSVSPGSYGYTFGSGTRLTVV.

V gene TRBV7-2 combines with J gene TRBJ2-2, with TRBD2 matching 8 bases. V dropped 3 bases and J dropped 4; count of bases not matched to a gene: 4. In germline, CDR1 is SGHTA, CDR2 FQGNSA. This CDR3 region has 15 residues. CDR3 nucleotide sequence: TGTGCCAGCAGCTTTGTTAGCGGGGCCACCGGGGAGCTGTTTTTT. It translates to CASSFVSGATGELFF.

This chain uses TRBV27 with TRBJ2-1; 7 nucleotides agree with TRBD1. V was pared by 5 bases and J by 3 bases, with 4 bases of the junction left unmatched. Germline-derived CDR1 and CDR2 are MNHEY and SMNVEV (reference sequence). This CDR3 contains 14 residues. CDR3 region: CASSRDSLYNEQFF. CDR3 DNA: TGTGCCAGCAGTCGGGACAGCCTCTACAATGAGCAGTTCTTC.

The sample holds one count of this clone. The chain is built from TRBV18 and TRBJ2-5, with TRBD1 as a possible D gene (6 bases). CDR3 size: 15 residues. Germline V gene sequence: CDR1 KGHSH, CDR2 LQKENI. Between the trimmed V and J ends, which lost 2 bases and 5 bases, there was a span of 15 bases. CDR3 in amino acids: CASSPSQGLVETQYF. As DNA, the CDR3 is TGTGCCAGCTCACCAAGCCAGGGGCTCGTGGAGACCCAGTACTTC.

The DNA for the CDR3 is TGTGCCAGCAGTTACGCGGGACAGGGTGTCTACGAGCAGTACTTC. This codes for CASSYAGQGVYEQYF. V and J are TRBV6-5 and TRBJ2-7, with 9 bases fitting TRBD1. J gave up 3 bases and V 2 bases, and 5 bases lay outside the gene matches. The CDR3 has 15 amino acids. Germline V gene data show CDR1 as MNHEY and CDR2 as SVGAGI.